A single sample gave rise to the 2 T cell receptor beta chains below, sequenced in a study of T cells after yellow fever vaccination. TCRdb processed the 5' RACE reads anew with MiXCR; each CDR3 protein has one entry. Among 500,000 to 650,000 distinct CDR3 sequences listed, around an eighth were seen once. The material sequenced was PBMCs, taken on the day of the yellow fever booster vaccination. These receptors all come from a man under 40 who received the YFV17D yellow fever vaccine.

This chain uses TRBV7-2 with TRBJ2-7; tentative D call: TRBD2 (5 bases). The length of the CDR3 is 15 residues. The V gene lost 7 bases and the J gene lost 6 bases, with 22 bases spanning the gap. Germline CDR1 and CDR2: SGHTA and FQGNSA. The CDR3 here is CASTKRDGRGFEQYF. CDR3 nucleotides: TGTGCCAGCACCAAAAGGGATGGTCGCGGGTTCGAGCAGTACTTC. Full variable domain (missing parts from reference TRBV7-2 and TRBJ2-7): GAGVSQSPSNKVTEKGKDVELRCDPISGHTALYWYRQSLGQGLEFLIYFQGNSAPDKSGLPSDRFSAERTGGSVSTLTIQRTQQEDSAVYLCASTKRDGRGFEQYFGPGTRLTVT.

The chain combines TRBV19 with TRBJ1-1, with 7 positions matching TRBD1. Germline CDR1 and CDR2: LNHDA and SQIVND (reference sequence). Trimming at V came to 0 bases and at J to 10 bases, leaving 11 bases not matched to a gene. The CDR3 is made up of 15 amino acids. The CDR3 DNA sequence: TGTGCCAGTAGTATAGACGGGACAGTCCGTCTCCGAGCTTTCTTT. Translated: CASSIDGTVRLRAFF.